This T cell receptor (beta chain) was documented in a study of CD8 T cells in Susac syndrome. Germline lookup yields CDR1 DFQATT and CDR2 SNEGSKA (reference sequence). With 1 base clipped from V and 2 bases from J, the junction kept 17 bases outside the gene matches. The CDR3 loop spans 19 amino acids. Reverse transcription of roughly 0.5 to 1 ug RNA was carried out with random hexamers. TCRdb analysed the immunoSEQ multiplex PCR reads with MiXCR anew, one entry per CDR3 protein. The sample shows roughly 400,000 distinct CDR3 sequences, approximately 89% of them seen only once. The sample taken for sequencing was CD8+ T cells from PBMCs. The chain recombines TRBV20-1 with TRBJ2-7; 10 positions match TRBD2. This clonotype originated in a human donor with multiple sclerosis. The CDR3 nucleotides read TGCAGTGCTAGAGCCGGACTAGCGGAATTAACTAATAAAGCCTACGAGCAGTACTTC. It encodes CSARAGLAELTNKAYEQYF.